These T cell receptor beta chains were read from a single sample in a study. Each CDR3 protein gets one entry after TCRdb re-called the RT-PCR reads with MiXCR. The sample records about 680,000 distinct CDR3 sequences, 11% to 15% being singletons. The sequenced sample consisted of memory CD4+ T cells from blood. The receptors here all came from a female donor in good health, serving as a healthy control. The CDR3 runs from the conserved cysteine through the conserved F or W. D genes are given only for firm matches. Clone size is stated in some rows and not others, as once, few, many or a class when expanded.

size,D,V,J,DNA,CDR3
few,-,TRBV20-1,TRBJ1-3,TGCAGTGCTAGAGGGGACGTTGGAAACACCATATATTTT,CSARGDVGNTIYF
-,TRBD1,TRBV3-1,TRBJ2-7,TGTGCCAGCAGCCCGGCCGGGACAGTCAGCTCCTACGAGCAGTACTTC,CASSPAGTVSSYEQYF
-,TRBD2,TRBV11-1,TRBJ2-1,TGTGCCAGCAGCGCCCAAGCCCGTGATAGCGGGGGTAATGAGCAGTTCTTC,CASSAQARDSGGNEQFF
few,-,TRBV7-8,TRBJ1-5,TGTGCCAGCAGCTCCCGGTGGGGGGAAAGTATCCAGCCCCAGCATTTT,CASSSRWGESIQPQHF
many,TRBD2,TRBV5-1,TRBJ2-3,TGCGCCAGCAGCCTCGGACTAGCGGGGGGCCAGGTCACAGATACGCAGTATTTT,CASSLGLAGGQVTDTQYF
once,-,TRBV28,TRBJ2-1,TGTGCCAGCAGTTTATGGGGCTCAAGGGGAGGGGGGAGACGCAATGAGCAGTTCTTC,CASSLWGSRGGGRRNEQFF
-,-,TRBV24-1,TRBJ2-3,TGTGCCACCGGGCTGAGCACAGATACGCAGTATTTT,CATGLSTDTQYF
many,-,TRBV7-2,TRBJ2-1,TGTGCCAGCAGCTTGTCAGTTCAGGGCAATGAGCAGTTCTTC,CASSLSVQGNEQFF
few,TRBD1,TRBV20-1,TRBJ1-3,TGCAGTGCTAGAGATGGGACAGGGGTGCACTCTGGAAACACCATATATTTT,CSARDGTGVHSGNTIYF
-,-,TRBV5-6,TRBJ2-7,TGTGCCAGCAGCTTGGGGAGGTCCTACGTCGAGCAGTACTTC,CASSLGRSYVEQYF
few,-,TRBV21-1,TRBJ2-2,TGTGCCAGCATCCCCCGGGCAGTCGGGGAGCTGTTTTTT,CASIPRAVGELFF
-,-,TRBV24-1,TRBJ2-3,TGTGCCACCAGTGATTTGTGGGAAGTCGATACGCAGTATTTT,CATSDLWEVDTQYF
few,-,TRBV12-3/TRBV12-4,TRBJ1-4,TGTGCCAGCAGGCAGGGGTTACGGTTAAAACTGTTTTTT,CASRQGLRLKLFF